The next 12 T cell receptor beta chains were all read from a single sample in a study of cytomegalovirus exposure and HLA in healthy donors. In the PCR, 60 Vbeta and 13 Jbeta primers were used. The repertoire was sequenced with immunoSEQ multiplex PCR; TCRdb's copy has only in-frame clones and lacks some. The sample yields around 200,000 clones, 80% to 85% seen once. The sequencing sample was made of PBMCs. Receptors were obtained from a middle-aged man in good health and CMV-seropositive.

Points on this clone: Other DNA sequences from this sample encode an identical CDR3 as well. The gene calls are TRBV6-5 and TRBJ1-4; TRBD1 is a possible D gene (5 bases). Germline CDR1 and CDR2: MNHEY and SVGAGI. Deletions cut 0 bases from V and 0 bases from J, with 5 bases between. CDR3 length: 15 residues. CDR3 DNA sequence: TGTGCCAGCAGTTACTCAGGGGCAACTAATGAAAAACTGTTTTTT. As protein: CASSYSGATNEKLFF.

The chain uses TRBV5-4 and TRBJ2-7; D is possibly TRBD1 (6 bases). Germline V gene sequence: CDR1 SGHNT, CDR2 YYREEE (reference sequence). This CDR3 contains 15 residues. V gave up 3 bases and J gave up 5 bases, with 18 bases separating them. CDR3 sequence: CASSSRAGELDEQYF. The CDR3 DNA sequence: TGTGCCAGCAGCTCTAGGGCAGGGGAGTTGGACGAGCAGTACTTC.

This rearrangement joins TRBV2 to TRBJ1-4; a possible D gene is TRBD1 (5 bases). V shed 5 bases and J shed 3 bases, with 7 bases lying between them. The CDR3 totals 13 residues. CDR1 is SNHLY, CDR2 FYNNEI, per germline. CDR3 loop: CASSQGPNEKLFF. The CDR3 DNA sequence: TGTGCCAGCAGTCAGGGCCCTAATGAAAAACTGTTTTTT.

V gene TRBV9 combines with J gene TRBJ2-1, with a weak D call TRBD2 (5 bases). V lost 2 bases to trimming and J lost 3 bases, with 12 bases between them. The CDR3 loop spans 15 amino acids. In germline, CDR1 is SGDLS, CDR2 YYNGEE. CDR3: CASSVNSRDYNEQFF. The CDR3 DNA sequence: TGTGCCAGCAGCGTCAATTCCCGGGACTACAATGAGCAGTTCTTC.

The CDR3 protein is CASSGDRNTEAFF. The CDR3 DNA sequence: TGTGCCAGCAGCGGGGACAGGAACACTGAAGCTTTCTTT. The chain recombines TRBV2 with TRBJ1-1; 7 positions agree with TRBD1. In germline, CDR1 is SNHLY, CDR2 FYNNEI. The CDR3 contains 13 residues. Trimming took 6 bases from V and 1 from J; bases not matched to a gene: 2. The whole variable domain, filled in from reference TRBV2 and TRBJ1-1, reads EPEVTQTPSHQVTQMGQEVILRCVPISNHLYFYWYRQILGQKVEFLVSFYNNEISEKSEIFDDQFSVERPDGSNFTLKIRSTKLEDSAMYFCASSGDRNTEAFFGQGTRLTVV.

The chain combines TRBV29-1 with TRBJ1-3; a possible D gene is TRBD1 (5 bases). Germline CDR1 reads SQVTM; CDR2 reads ANQGSEA. Trimming stripped 3 bases from V and 3 bases from J, with 9 bases between. The CDR3 runs to 13 residues. CDR3 in amino acids: CSVDAGNGNTIYF. The CDR3 nucleotides are TGCAGCGTTGATGCAGGGAATGGAAACACCATATATTTT.

The chain links TRBV5-4 to TRBJ1-2, with a tentative D call TRBD1 (6 bases). Trimming shortened V by 6 bases and J by 2 bases, and 20 bases separated the two germline ends. CDR1 is SGHNT, CDR2 YYREEE, per germline (reference sequence). The CDR3 has 16 residues. CDR3 nucleotide sequence: TGTGCCAGCACCCAATCATCAATTCAGGGGAACTATGGCTACACCTTC. As protein: CASTQSSIQGNYGYTF.

The chain carries TRBV28 and TRBJ1-1; 7 bases map to TRBD1. The V gene's germline CDR1 is MDHEN and CDR2 SYDVKM. V gave up 2 bases and J gave up 4 bases; unmatched junction bases: 4. This CDR3 is built from 14 residues. DNA for the CDR3: TGTGCCAGCAGTTTACCCCCAGGGGGCACTGAAGCTTTCTTT. Protein sequence: CASSLPPGGTEAFF. Full variable domain (outside the CDR3, taken from reference TRBV28 and TRBJ1-1): DVKVTQSSRYLVKRTGEKVFLECVQDMDHENMFWYRQDPGLGLRLIYFSYDVKMKEKGDIPEGYSVSREKKERFSLILESASTNQTSMYLCASSLPPGGTEAFFGQGTRLTVV.

The CDR3 loop reads CASSVLAGGDTQYF. The CDR3 region has the DNA TGTGCCAGCAGCGTATTAGCGGGGGGGGATACGCAGTATTTT. V and J are TRBV9 and TRBJ2-3; 11 bases match TRBD2. The V and J ends lost 1 base and 6 bases, in that order; junction bases with no gene match: 1. Germline CDR1 is SGDLS and CDR2 is YYNGEE. The CDR3 has 14 residues.

The chain combines TRBV28 with TRBJ2-2; 9 nucleotides line up with TRBD1. V was clipped by 3 bases and J by 0 bases; unmatched bases: 2. CDR3 length equals 16 residues. CDR1 is MDHEN and CDR2 is SYDVKM in the germline V gene. The CDR3 region is CASSLWDRANTGELFF. CDR3 nucleotide sequence: TGTGCCAGCAGTTTGTGGGACAGGGCGAACACCGGGGAGCTGTTTTTT.

The chain links TRBV7-3 to TRBJ2-7; the match to TRBD2 covers 8 bases. Germline CDR1 is SGHTA and CDR2 is FQGTGA. The V and J ends lost 4 bases and 5 bases, in that order; junction bases with no gene match: 7. CDR3 size: 14 residues. This chain's CDR3 is CASSSQAGGDEQYF. The CDR3 bases are TGTGCCAGCAGCTCTCAGGCCGGGGGGGACGAGCAGTACTTC.

This chain connects TRBV29-1 to TRBJ2-7; TRBD1 matches 7 bases. V was clipped by 3 bases and J by 5 bases; unmatched bases: 4. Germline-derived CDR1 and CDR2 are SQVTM and ANQGSEA. The CDR3 contains 12 residues. The CDR3, as DNA: TGCAGCGTTGATAGACAGGGTAACGAGCAGTACTTC. Translated: CSVDRQGNEQYF.